The 32 T cell receptor beta chains below all came from one sample that was sequenced in a study of human T cells and chemical hapten exposure. Documented time point: pre-sensitization, week 0. Regarding treatment: therapeutic diphenylcyclopropenone sensitization with weekly scalp DPC. From the RACE reads, TCRdb called clonotypes with MiXCR, one entry per CDR3 protein. The sample includes a few hundred thousand distinct CDR3 sequences, approximately 8% seen only once; the top ten take roughly 1.2%. The sequenced sample was whole blood, obtained in connection with sensitization to the hapten diphenylcyclopropenone (DPC). The receptors originated from a young man with alopecia areata. Some clones in this sample may be carry-over from other donors' samples.

This clonotype showed up many times. The V call is TRBV29-1, the J call TRBJ2-2, with 9 bases aligning to TRBD2. Germline V lookup: CDR1 SQVTM, CDR2 ANQGSEA. The CDR3 contains 15 residues. The V gene end was trimmed by 5 bases and the J gene end by 1 base; junction bases not matched to a gene: 5. CDR3: CSVNLAGKNTGELFF. The DNA of the CDR3 is TGCAGCGTTAATCTAGCGGGGAAGAACACCGGGGAGCTGTTTTTT.

This clonotype was observed a handful of times. This sequence joins TRBV15 and TRBJ2-5; tentatively, D is TRBD2 (6 bases). The V and J ends lost 1 base and 2 bases respectively, with 8 bases between them. The CDR3 contains 14 residues. Per germline, CDR1 LNHNV and CDR2 YYDKDF (reference sequence). This CDR3 reads CATSRGGGQETQYF. CDR3 coding DNA: TGTGCCACCAGCAGAGGTGGGGGGCAAGAGACCCAGTACTTC. The variable domain in full, completed from reference TRBV15 and TRBJ2-5, reads DAMVIQNPRYQVTQFGKPVTLSCSQTLNHNVMYWYQQKSSQAPKLLFHYYDKDFNNEADTPDNFQSRRPNTSFCFLDIRSPGLGDTAMYLCATSRGGGQETQYFGPGTRLLVL.

This clonotype was counted a few times. The CDR3 DNA reads as TGTGCCAGCAGCTGGACGGATACCCTCCACTTT. Protein product: CASSWTDTLHF. This sequence joins TRBV7-2 and TRBJ1-6; D ambiguous. Trimming took off 4 bases at V and 14 bases at J, with 9 bases between the two ends. Per germline, CDR1 SGHTA and CDR2 FQGNSA. The CDR3 spans 11 residues.

The chain carries TRBV9 and TRBJ1-1; no clear D gene. CDR1 is SGDLS and CDR2 is YYNGEE in the germline V gene. There are 14 residues in the CDR3. Between the trimmed V and J ends, which lost 4 bases and 2 bases, there was a span of 12 bases. CDR3 protein: CASSPAGFNTEAFF. Written as DNA, the CDR3 is TGTGCCAGCAGCCCCGCGGGCTTCAACACTGAAGCTTTCTTT.

Only a few counts were recorded for this clonotype. The chain recombines TRBV20-1 with TRBJ1-5; TRBD1 is a possible D gene (5 bases). CDR1 is DFQATT, CDR2 SNEGSKA, per germline (reference sequence). The CDR3 runs 16 residues. Trimming removed 0 bases at V and 1 base at J, with 13 bases between. Here the CDR3 reads CSARDHQGRSNQPQHF. CDR3 nucleotide sequence: TGCAGTGCTAGAGATCATCAGGGAAGGAGCAATCAGCCCCAGCATTTT.

The sample holds a few counts of this clonotype. The rearrangement links TRBV10-1 to TRBJ2-2; 12 nucleotides match TRBD2. The junction had 5 bases not matched to a gene; V was cut back by 5 bases and J by 4 bases. The CDR3 extends over 16 amino acids. Germline V gene lookup returns CDR1 WNHNN and CDR2 SYGVQD (reference sequence). CDR3 loop: CASSTGLAGRTGELFF. CDR3 nucleotides: TGCGCCAGCAGTACCGGACTAGCGGGGCGCACCGGGGAGCTGTTTTTT.

This clonotype has just a few counts. The J gene is TRBJ1-5, the V gene TRBV6-2 or TRBV6-3; 9 bases match TRBD1. The trim removed 6 bases at V and 3 bases at J, leaving 9 bases unmatched. This CDR3 spans 16 amino acids. Germline V CDR1 and CDR2: MNHEY, SVGEGT. CDR3 sequence reads: CASRSQTGGSNQPQHF. CDR3 sequence (DNA): TGTGCCAGCAGGTCTCAAACAGGGGGCTCCAATCAGCCCCAGCATTTT.

In its sample, this clonotype was seen a few times. This sequence joins TRBV3-1 and TRBJ1-5; D is undetermined. Germline loops: CDR1 LGHDT, CDR2 YNNKEL (reference sequence). This CDR3 contains 14 residues. V dropped 4 bases and J dropped 4 bases, with 11 bases sitting between them. The CDR3 DNA is TGTGCCAGCAGCCCCCATACGGAGAATCAGCCCCAGCATTTT. This gives the protein CASSPHTENQPQHF.

On this clonotype: A read error may be the cause here, since a much bigger clone is one base away. V gene TRBV7-9 combines with J gene TRBJ1-6; D gene uncertain. Germline CDR1 reads SEHNR; CDR2 reads FQNEAQ (reference sequence). Trimming pared 5 bases from V and 11 bases from J, leaving 19 bases between. This CDR3 comprises 15 residues. The CDR3 coding sequence is TGTGCCAGCAGCCCGTCCTTGAGGGCCAATACACCCCTCCACTTT. Encoded protein: CASSPSLRANTPLHF.

This clonotype was observed a handful of times. The V and J genes are TRBV28 and TRBJ1-6, with no clear D. V was cut by 2 bases and J by 10 bases, with 9 bases left in between. The CDR3 is made up of 13 amino acids. The germline V gene has CDR1 MDHEN and CDR2 SYDVKM. CDR3 residues: CASSLGVLSPLHF. DNA for the CDR3: TGTGCCAGCAGTTTAGGGGTTTTGTCACCCCTCCACTTT. The whole variable domain, filled in from reference TRBV28 and TRBJ1-6, reads DVKVTQSSRYLVKRTGEKVFLECVQDMDHENMFWYRQDPGLGLRLIYFSYDVKMKEKGDIPEGYSVSREKKERFSLILESASTNQTSMYLCASSLGVLSPLHFGNGTRLTVT.

This clonotype came up many times. The genes are TRBV10-3 and TRBJ2-3, with unresolved D. The CDR3 runs to 12 residues. Trimming removed 11 bases at V and 0 bases at J, with 9 bases between. The germline CDR1 and CDR2 sequences are ENHRY and SYGVKD. As DNA, the CDR3 is TGTGCCGGCGGATCTAGCACAGATACGCAGTATTTT. Translation gives CAGGSSTDTQYF.

This chain links TRBV5-1 with TRBJ2-2; a weak D match, TRBD2 (6 bases). Trimming stripped 1 base from V and 2 bases from J, with 12 bases between. CDR3 size: 16 residues. CDR1 SGHRS and CDR2 YFSETQ come from the germline V gene. The CDR3 DNA follows: TGCGCCAGCAGCTTGCATACCGGGGGAAACACCGGGGAGCTGTTTTTT. Amino acids: CASSLHTGGNTGELFF. The full variable domain, rest sourced from reference TRBV5-1 and TRBJ2-2, is KAGVTQTPRYLIKTRGQQVTLSCSPISGHRSVSWYQQTPGQGLQFLFEYFSETQRNKGNFPGRFSGRQFSNSRSEMNVSTLELGDSALYLCASSLHTGGNTGELFFGEGSRLTVL.

This clonotype was counted a few times. DNA of the CDR3: TGTGCCAGCAGCTCGGCTTGGGGAACTAATGAAAAACTGTTTTTT. Translated, it gives CASSSAWGTNEKLFF. The gene calls are TRBV11-2 and TRBJ1-4, with D unresolved. CDR3 size: 15 residues. Trimming took 4 bases from V and 1 from J, leaving 10 bases between them. Germline V lookup: CDR1 SGHAT, CDR2 FQNNGV.

The chain combines TRBV4-2 with TRBJ2-5, with D possibly matching TRBD1 (5 bases). Trimming removed 1 base at V and 5 bases at J, with 17 bases between. The CDR3 loop spans 16 amino acids. Germline V lookup: CDR1 LGHNA, CDR2 YNFKEQ. CDR3 DNA sequence: TGTGCCAGCAGCCAAGCGGGCAGGGTCTATCCCGAGACCCAGTACTTC. Residues: CASSQAGRVYPETQYF.

This clonotype was found many times. The rearrangement joins TRBV4-3 to TRBJ1-2; 11 bases agree with TRBD1. Unmatched junction bases numbered 6, after V lost 4 bases and J lost 8 bases. The germline CDR1 and CDR2 sequences are LGHNA and YSLEER. This CDR3 is 14 amino acids long. CDR3 nucleotides: TGCGCCAGCAGCCCGGACAGGGGGCGTGAGGGCTACACCTTC. It specifies CASSPDRGREGYTF.

J is TRBJ1-1 and V is TRBV5-6; weak D call: TRBD1 (6 bases). Trimming pared 6 bases from V and 2 bases from J, leaving 11 bases between. CDR3 length: 13 amino acids. Germline assignment: CDR1 SGHDT and CDR2 YYEEEE. In nucleotides, the CDR3 is TGTGCCAGCATCGGGGACACCAACACTGAAGCTTTCTTT. Translating gives CASIGDTNTEAFF.

This chain joins TRBV4-3 and TRBJ2-1; D gene uncertain. The CDR3 spans 15 residues. With 2 bases removed from V and 3 bases from J, the gap between germline ends came to 11 bases. Germline V gene sequence: CDR1 LGHNA, CDR2 YSLEER. CDR3 residues: CASSQPRRDYNEQFF. The CDR3, as DNA: TGCGCCAGCAGCCAACCCCGTCGAGACTACAATGAGCAGTTCTTC.

V gene TRBV7-9 combines with J gene TRBJ1-4, with D possibly being TRBD1 (5 bases). Looked up from germline, CDR1 is SEHNR and CDR2 is FQNEAQ (reference sequence). Between the trimmed V and J ends, which lost 5 bases and 5 bases, there was a span of 15 bases. There are 15 residues in the CDR3. CDR3 sequence: CASSPGWGTNEKLFF. DNA of the CDR3: TGTGCCAGCAGCCCTGGCTGGGGGACCAATGAAAAACTGTTTTTT.

The table lists this clonotype with many counts. Sequence at one end of the junction differs from germline and may be a read error. V usage is TRBV12-3 or TRBV12-4 and J usage is TRBJ1-1, with D hard to call. The CDR3 covers 14 residues. CDR3 amino acids: CASSLGQVNTEAFF. The CDR3 nucleotides are TGTGCCAGCAGCTTAGGTCAAGTGAACACTGAAGCTTTCTTT.

In its sample, this clonotype was seen a few times. The DNA of the CDR3 is TGTGCCAGCAGCTTAGGCGGGGGATTCTCTGGAAACACCATATATTTT. Protein: CASSLGGGFSGNTIYF. This chain links TRBV7-2 with TRBJ1-3; tentatively, D is TRBD1 (5 bases). The CDR3 consists of 16 residues. Germline assignment: CDR1 SGHTA and CDR2 FQGNSA. V lost 1 base and J lost 0, with 10 bases in between.

This clonotype was found many times. The V and J genes are TRBV10-3 and TRBJ2-5, with D tentatively TRBD1 or TRBD2 (6 bases each). The V gene lost 8 bases and the J gene lost 1 base, with 14 bases spanning the gap. The CDR3 is 14 residues long. Germline assignment: CDR1 ENHRY and CDR2 SYGVKD. CDR3 loop: CAISGDTFQETQYF. CDR3 DNA: TGTGCCATCTCGGGGGACACCTTCCAAGAGACCCAGTACTTC.

The V call is TRBV20-1, the J call TRBJ2-7; TRBD1 might be the D (6 bases). V lost 2 bases to trimming and J lost 2 bases, with 10 bases between them. The CDR3 loop spans 13 amino acids. In germline, CDR1 is DFQATT, CDR2 SNEGSKA (reference sequence). The CDR3 nucleotides read TGCAGTGCTAGAAAAAGGGGGACCTACGAGCAGTACGTC. Amino acids: CSARKRGTYEQYV.

In its sample, this clonotype was seen a few times. The rearrangement uses TRBV6-6 and TRBJ2-3; 9 nucleotides line up with TRBD2. CDR1 MNHNY and CDR2 SVGAGI come from the germline V gene (reference sequence). The CDR3 length is 16 residues. V trimming: 5 bases; J trimming: 1 base; junction bases outside the gene matches: 7. This chain's CDR3 is CASSRSSGARTDTQYF. CDR3 nucleotide sequence: TGTGCCAGCAGTCGCTCTAGCGGGGCCCGCACAGATACGCAGTATTTT.

This sequence joins TRBV5-1 and TRBJ2-3; 14 nucleotides agree with TRBD2. The germline gives CDR1 SGHRS, CDR2 YFSETQ. The CDR3 is 17 residues long. The junction had 6 bases not matched to a gene; V was cut back by 4 bases and J by 2 bases. CDR3 residues: CASSPGTSGGLTDTQYF. DNA of the CDR3: TGCGCCAGCAGCCCGGGGACTAGCGGGGGTCTCACAGATACGCAGTATTTT.

The chain employs TRBV3-1 and TRBJ1-3; 7 bases fit TRBD1. V dropped 6 bases and J dropped 7; count of bases not matched to a gene: 12. This CDR3 spans 15 amino acids. Germline CDR1 is LGHDT and CDR2 is YNNKEL (reference sequence). CDR3 nucleotides: TGTGCCAGCAGTCAGACAGGGAGCCGCGCGAACACCATATATTTT. Translation: CASSQTGSRANTIYF.

The V and J genes are TRBV10-3 and TRBJ1-1; D call uncertain. CDR1 ENHRY and CDR2 SYGVKD come from the germline V gene. V was pared by 0 bases and J by 2 bases, with 4 bases between. The length of the CDR3 is 13 residues. CDR3 in amino acids: CAISESANTEAFF. The CDR3 DNA sequence: TGTGCCATCAGTGAGTCCGCCAACACTGAAGCTTTCTTT.

The CDR3 sequence: CASSRWAGPFTDTQYF. Written as DNA, the CDR3 is TGTGCCAGCAGCAGATGGGCGGGACCCTTCACAGATACGCAGTATTTT. The chain has TRBV28 and TRBJ2-3; D is possibly TRBD2 (6 bases). The germline V gene has CDR1 MDHEN and CDR2 SYDVKM. CDR3 length: 16 amino acids. V was shortened by 6 bases and J by 2 bases, with 18 bases between the two germline ends.

The chain joins TRBV7-9 to TRBJ2-3, with D unclear. Germline V gene data show CDR1 as SEHNR and CDR2 as FQNEAQ (reference sequence). The CDR3 runs 15 residues. The V end lost 2 bases, the J end lost 0 bases, and 9 bases lay between the germline ends. Written as DNA, the CDR3 is TGTGCCAGCAGCTTACTACGAACTAGCACAGATACGCAGTATTTT. Its protein is CASSLLRTSTDTQYF. Together with reference TRBV7-9 and TRBJ2-3, the CDR3 gives the full variable domain: DTGVSQNPRHKITKRGQNVTFRCDPISEHNRLYWYRQTLGQGPEFLTYFQNEAQLEKSRLLSDRFSAERPKGSFSTLEIQRTEQGDSAMYLCASSLLRTSTDTQYFGPGTRLTVL.

At least ten counts were recorded for this clonotype. V is TRBV6-5 and J is TRBJ2-7; D gene uncertain. The germline V gene has CDR1 MNHEY and CDR2 SVGAGI. This CDR3 comprises 15 residues. Trimming shortened V by 0 bases and J by 2 bases, and 11 bases separated the two germline ends. CDR3 DNA: TGTGCCAGCAGTTACTCGATAGGTAGTACCTACGAGCAGTACTTC. It encodes CASSYSIGSTYEQYF.

The V gene is TRBV20-1, the J gene TRBJ2-5, with a tentative D call TRBD1 (6 bases). Looked up from germline, CDR1 is DFQATT and CDR2 is SNEGSKA (reference sequence). The V gene lost 6 bases and the J gene lost 4 bases, with 21 bases spanning the gap. The CDR3 covers 15 residues. The CDR3 DNA reads TGCAGTGCCATTAGAGCACAGGGAAGGCGAGAGACCCAGTACTTC. Protein: CSAIRAQGRRETQYF.

In DNA form, the CDR3 reads TGTGCCAGCAGTCCTCTTCGGGAGAGCCGAAACACCATATATTTT. Translation: CASSPLRESRNTIYF. J is TRBJ1-3 and V is TRBV27; D unclear. The CDR3 has 15 amino acids. Trimming pared 5 bases from V and 5 bases from J, leaving 16 bases between. The germline V gene encodes CDR1 MNHEY and CDR2 SMNVEV (reference sequence).

This clonotype appeared a few times. The chain combines TRBV5-5 with TRBJ1-1; no clear D. V was cut by 0 bases and J by 1 base, with 10 bases left in between. CDR3 length equals 15 residues. Germline V CDR1 and CDR2: SGHKS, YYEKEE (reference sequence). This chain's CDR3 is CASSLASLWNTEAFF. DNA of the CDR3: TGTGCCAGCAGCTTGGCCAGTCTCTGGAACACTGAAGCTTTCTTT.